This T cell receptor beta chain comes out of a study of cytomegalovirus exposure and HLA in healthy donors. The PCR contained 60 Vbeta and 13 Jbeta primers. The data were produced by immunoSEQ multiplex PCR, yet TCRdb's version contains in-frame clones alone and is incomplete. The sample includes some 120,000 clones, approximately 81% seen only once; the top ten take 1.5% to 2%. This clone was counted once. This CDR3 spans 18 amino acids. Germline V gives CDR1 MNHEY, CDR2 SMNVEV (reference sequence). The J segment lost 0 bases and the V segment lost 5 bases, leaving 15 bases of the junction unmatched.

Source material: PBMCs. The chain couples TRBV27 to TRBJ1-2, with 7 bases matching TRBD1. This clonotype was obtained from a man between 18 and 35 years old in good health and CMV-seronegative. The CDR3 reads CASSTYSGTARSNYGYTF. CDR3 nucleotide sequence: TGTGCCAGCAGTACGTATTCCGGGACAGCGAGGTCTAACTATGGCTACACCTTC.